This T cell receptor beta chain was profiled in a study of OX40 agonist ivuxolimab in advanced cancers. Study findings and constraints: Nonresponders, in some cases, also had low normalized T-cell clonal expansion.

The V segment lost 8 bases and the J segment 0 bases; nucleotides outside the gene matches: 13. The CDR3 is 17 amino acids. The germline CDR1 and CDR2 sequences are MNHEY and SMNVEV (reference sequence). Points on this clone: Antigen unknown.

The data were produced by immunoSEQ multiplex PCR, yet TCRdb's version contains in-frame clones alone and is incomplete. This sample has around 140,000 clones, with about 93% found just once. The sequence was collected from an adult with an advanced solid tumor such as melanoma, head and neck, liver or kidney cancer. The material sequenced was CD4+ or CD8+ T cells sorted from blood, taken in a trial of the OX40 agonist ivuxolimab. This chain joins TRBV27 and TRBJ1-5, with TRBD1 matching 7 bases. The CDR3 DNA follows: TGTGCCAGCCGACTCCGGGACAGAGATAATAGCAATCAGCCCCAGCATTTT. It is translated as CASRLRDRDNSNQPQHF.